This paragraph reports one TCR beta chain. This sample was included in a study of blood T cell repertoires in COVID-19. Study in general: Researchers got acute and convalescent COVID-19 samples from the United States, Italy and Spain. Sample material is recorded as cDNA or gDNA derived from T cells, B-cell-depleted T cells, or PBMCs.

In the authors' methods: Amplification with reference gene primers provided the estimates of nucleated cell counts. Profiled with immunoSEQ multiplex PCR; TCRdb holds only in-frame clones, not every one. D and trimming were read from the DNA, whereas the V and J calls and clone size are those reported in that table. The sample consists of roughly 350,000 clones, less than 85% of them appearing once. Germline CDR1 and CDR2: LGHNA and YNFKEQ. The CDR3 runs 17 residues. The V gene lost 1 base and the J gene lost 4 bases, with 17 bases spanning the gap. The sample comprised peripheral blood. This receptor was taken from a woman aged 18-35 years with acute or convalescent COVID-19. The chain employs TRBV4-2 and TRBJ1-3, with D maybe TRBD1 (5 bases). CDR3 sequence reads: CASSQVSQGYAGNTIYF. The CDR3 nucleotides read TGTGCCAGCAGCCAAGTTTCCCAGGGTTACGCAGGAAACACCATATATTTT.